The sequence of this T cell receptor beta chain was determined in a study of T-cell memory formation after mild COVID-19. Study-wide background: TCR clusters largely stayed donor specific. Findings and limits, study-wide: CD4+ bias marked clones expanding day 15 to 37, unlike balanced contracting clones.

This clonotype appeared a few times. Its matching antigen is unknown. The 5'RACE method, run with constant-segment primers, produced TCR alpha and TCR beta cDNA libraries (carrying sample barcodes and UMIs). From the 5' RACE reads, TCRdb called clonotypes with MiXCR, one entry per CDR3 protein. The sample shows hundreds of thousands of distinct CDR3 sequences, roughly an eighth of them seen only once. CDR3 length: 15 residues. V trimming: 6 bases; J trimming: 2 bases; junction bases outside the gene matches: 8. In germline, CDR1 is LNHDA, CDR2 SQIVND (reference sequence). Sequencing was carried out using PBMCs or a T cell subset sorted from them (not recorded which). The TCR originated in a man younger than 35 who had mild COVID-19 (a few samples of this study predate the infection). Cell type and time point are not known. V is TRBV19 and J is TRBJ2-5, with 8 bases identical to TRBD2. This chain's CDR3 is CASRLAGLDQETQYF. Here the CDR3 DNA reads TGTGCCAGTAGATTAGCGGGACTAGATCAAGAGACCCAGTACTTC.